This is a list of T cell receptor beta chains from one sample in a study of T cells after yellow fever vaccination. From the 5' RACE reads, TCRdb called clonotypes with MiXCR, one entry per CDR3 protein. The sample records roughly 85,000 distinct CDR3 sequences, 10% to 15% being singletons. The source material was CD8+ T cells not binding an NS4B(214-222) dextramer, sorted from PBMCs, sampled 21 days after the first yellow fever vaccination. Every receptor here comes from a man aged 18 to 30 who received the YFV17D yellow fever vaccine. The CDR3 runs from the conserved cysteine through the conserved F or W. Fields, in order: V gene, J gene, D gene, clone size, CDR3 DNA, CDR3 protein. A D gene is named only where the DNA matches it firmly. Clone size appears in some rows only: once, few, many, or a class for an expanded clone.

V: TRBV7-6; J: TRBJ2-5; D: .; size: few; DNA: TGTGCCAGCAGCTTTGAGATCAGAGGGTCAGAGACCCAGTACTTC; CDR3: CASSFEIRGSETQYF
V: TRBV2; J: TRBJ1-5; D: .; size: many; DNA: TGTGCCAGCAGTTATATCGCTGGCAATCAGCCCCAGCATTTT; CDR3: CASSYIAGNQPQHF
V: TRBV18; J: TRBJ1-4; D: TRBD1; size: .; DNA: TGTGCCAGCTCACCACGGGACAGGGCTGATGAAAAACTGTTTTTT; CDR3: CASSPRDRADEKLFF
V: TRBV6-5; J: TRBJ2-1; D: TRBD1; size: few; DNA: TGTGCCAGCAGTACAGGGGTACGATCCTACAATGAGCAGTTCTTC; CDR3: CASSTGVRSYNEQFF
V: TRBV12-5; J: TRBJ1-5; D: TRBD1; size: few; DNA: TGTGCTAGTGGTTCCCCTCGGGGGGGCAGGGGGACTAGCAATCAGCCCCAGCATTTT; CDR3: CASGSPRGGRGTSNQPQHF
V: TRBV7-9; J: TRBJ2-1; D: .; size: .; DNA: TGTGCCAGCAGCTTAGAACGGTCTTGGGGCGATGAGCAGTTCTTC; CDR3: CASSLERSWGDEQFF
V: TRBV7-9; J: TRBJ2-1; D: .; size: few; DNA: TGTGCCAGCAGCTTAGCGTTGACCCGCGAGGATGAGCAGTTCTTC; CDR3: CASSLALTREDEQFF
V: TRBV28; J: TRBJ2-1; D: .; size: .; DNA: TGTGCCAGCAACCGAGGTGGAGGGGGCGGTGAGCAGTTCTTC; CDR3: CASNRGGGGGEQFF
V: TRBV5-1; J: TRBJ2-1; D: TRBD2; size: .; DNA: TGCGCCAGCAGCTTGGGTTCTAGCGGGGGCCCAAGCTCCTACAATGAGCAGTTCTTC; CDR3: CASSLGSSGGPSSYNEQFF
V: TRBV2; J: TRBJ1-5; D: .; size: .; DNA: TGTGCCAGCAGCGAAGGGGGTCCCGGGGGGAATCAGCCCCAGCATTTT; CDR3: CASSEGGPGGNQPQHF
V: TRBV27; J: TRBJ1-5; D: .; size: few; DNA: TGTGCCAGCAGTTTAGGGCAGCATAGCAATCAGCCCCAGCATTTT; CDR3: CASSLGQHSNQPQHF
V: TRBV27; J: TRBJ2-2; D: .; size: many; DNA: TGTGCCTGCTCGTCCGCGAACACCGGGGAGCTGTTTTTT; CDR3: CACSSANTGELFF
V: TRBV20-1; J: TRBJ1-2; D: .; size: .; DNA: TGCAGTGCTACCACTATGGGGGCGAGGGGATGGGTCTATGGCTACACCTTC; CDR3: CSATTMGARGWVYGYTF
V: TRBV4-1; J: TRBJ1-5; D: .; size: .; DNA: TGCGCCAGCAGCCAAAGATGGGTTAGCAATCAGCCCCAGCATTTT; CDR3: CASSQRWVSNQPQHF
V: TRBV29-1; J: TRBJ1-1; D: .; size: .; DNA: TGCAGCGCCGTAAATTACGGGATGAACACTGAAGCTTTCTTT; CDR3: CSAVNYGMNTEAFF
V: TRBV29-1; J: TRBJ2-1; D: .; size: many; DNA: TGCAGCGTTGAAGACCCCGGAGGCGGGTGGCATGAGCAGTTCTTC; CDR3: CSVEDPGGGWHEQFF
V: TRBV7-8; J: TRBJ1-5; D: .; size: few; DNA: TGTGCCAGCAGCGGAAGGGGAGATCAGCCCCAGCATTTT; CDR3: CASSGRGDQPQHF
V: TRBV10-1; J: TRBJ2-1; D: .; size: few; DNA: TGCGCCAGGGGAAGTAGAAGTCCGGAGCAGTTCTTC; CDR3: CARGSRSPEQFF
V: TRBV6-1; J: TRBJ2-7; D: .; size: .; DNA: TGTGCCAGCAGCACGTCCCGGGAACGAGGGTACGAGCAGTACTTC; CDR3: CASSTSRERGYEQYF
V: TRBV6-1; J: TRBJ2-1; D: TRBD2; size: few; DNA: TGTGCCAGCAGCTCTAGCGGGGGGTTGTGGAATGAGCAGTTCTTC; CDR3: CASSSSGGLWNEQFF
V: TRBV25-1; J: TRBJ1-1; D: .; size: many; DNA: TGTGCCAGCAGTCTCGGTTACACTGAAGCTTTCTTT; CDR3: CASSLGYTEAFF
V: TRBV14; J: TRBJ2-3; D: TRBD1; size: few; DNA: TGTGCCAGCAGCCGGACAGGGCGCGGGAATACGCAGTATTTT; CDR3: CASSRTGRGNTQYF
V: TRBV6-5; J: TRBJ2-7; D: .; size: .; DNA: TGTGCCAGCAGTTATTCCACAGGGGCGCGGGGCGAGCAGTACTTC; CDR3: CASSYSTGARGEQYF
V: TRBV6-1; J: TRBJ2-5; D: TRBD2; size: .; DNA: TGTGCCAGCAGCCTTGGGACTAGCGGGGGGGCGTTGGAGACCCAGTACTTC; CDR3: CASSLGTSGGALETQYF
V: TRBV11-2; J: TRBJ2-3; D: TRBD2; size: few; DNA: TGTGCCAGCAGCTCCCGAGCTAGCGGGGGGGGAATCACAGATACGCAGTATTTT; CDR3: CASSSRASGGGITDTQYF
V: TRBV4-3; J: TRBJ2-2; D: TRBD2; size: .; DNA: TGCGCCAGCAGCCCTGGACTAGCGGGGGCCTCCGGGGAGCTGTTTTTT; CDR3: CASSPGLAGASGELFF
V: TRBV25-1; J: TRBJ2-3; D: .; size: many; DNA: TGTGCCAGCAGTCTAAGGACAACGACTAGCACAGATACGCAGTATTTT; CDR3: CASSLRTTTSTDTQYF
V: TRBV29-1; J: TRBJ2-5; D: TRBD1; size: .; DNA: TGCAGCGTTGAACTACCGACAGGGGGATTCTTAGAGACCCAGTACTTC; CDR3: CSVELPTGGFLETQYF
V: TRBV24-1; J: TRBJ2-2; D: .; size: few; DNA: TGTGCCACCAGTGACCGCCAGGCAGGGTGGAACACCGGGGAGCTGTTTTTT; CDR3: CATSDRQAGWNTGELFF
V: TRBV3-1; J: TRBJ2-3; D: TRBD2; size: .; DNA: TGTGCCAGCTGCCAAGGGACTACGGCCACAGATACGCAGTATTTT; CDR3: CASCQGTTATDTQYF
V: TRBV11-2; J: TRBJ2-5; D: .; size: .; DNA: TGTGCCAGCAGCTTAGAGGGGCCAGTGGAGACCCAGTACTTC; CDR3: CASSLEGPVETQYF
V: TRBV6-1; J: TRBJ1-1; D: .; size: .; DNA: TGTGCCAGCAGAAAGGGATCGGGGATTAGGCTTAACACTGAAGCTTTCTTT; CDR3: CASRKGSGIRLNTEAFF